This T cell receptor (beta chain) was observed in a study of OX40 agonist ivuxolimab in advanced cancers. Study-level background: Partial responses occurred in three patients (one hepatocellular carcinoma, two cutaneous melanoma). Points from the study as a whole: Blood T cells, both CD4+ and CD8+, expanded clonally by week 6 at 0.1 to 3.0 mg/kg.

Using immunoSEQ multiplex PCR, the repertoire was profiled, and TCRdb retains in-frame clones only, with some absent. The sample holds roughly 80,000 clones, 75% to 90% seen once. Trimming took 4 bases from V and 2 from J; bases not matched to a gene: 13. Germline values: CDR1 MDHEN, CDR2 SYDVKM. This CDR3 comprises 17 residues. Blood was sampled at baseline, cycle 4 day 1, and cycle 7 day 1. About this clone itself: Its matching antigen is unknown.

Sample: CD4+ or CD8+ T cells sorted from blood, taken in a trial of the OX40 agonist ivuxolimab. The origin of this receptor is an adult with an advanced solid tumor such as melanoma, head and neck, liver or kidney cancer. The chain recombines TRBV28 with TRBJ1-2; TRBD1 agrees at 7 bases. The CDR3 here is CASSSAGAGGENYGYTF. Written as DNA, the CDR3 is TGTGCCAGCAGTTCGGCCGGGGCAGGGGGGGAAAACTATGGCTACACCTTC.